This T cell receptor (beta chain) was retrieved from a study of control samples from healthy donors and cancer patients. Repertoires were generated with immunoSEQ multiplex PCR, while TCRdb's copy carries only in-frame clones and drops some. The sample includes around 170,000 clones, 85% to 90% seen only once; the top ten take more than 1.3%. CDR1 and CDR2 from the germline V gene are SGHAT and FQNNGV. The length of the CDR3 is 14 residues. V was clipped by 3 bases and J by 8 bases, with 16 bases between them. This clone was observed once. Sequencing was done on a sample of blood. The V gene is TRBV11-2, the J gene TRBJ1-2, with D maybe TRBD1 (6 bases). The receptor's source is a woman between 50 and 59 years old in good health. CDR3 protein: CASSFSGGAGGYTF. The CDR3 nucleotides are TGTGCCAGCAGCTTTAGTGGGGGCGCGGGAGGCTACACCTTC.